The following is a T cell receptor beta chain sequence with its context. The antigen is not known. This record comes from a study of siplizumab effects on memory and regulatory T cells. Study-wide points: Siplizumab gave mappable alloreactive CD4+ clones an average Treg-derived fraction of under 70%, against under 35% in controls.

Repertoires were generated with immunoSEQ multiplex PCR, while TCRdb's copy carries only in-frame clones and drops some. The sample has approximately 100,000 clones; about 90% are singletons. This CDR3 is 15 amino acids long. J gave up 2 bases and V 8 bases, and 8 bases lay outside the gene matches. Per germline, CDR1 SGDLS and CDR2 YYNGEE. The sequence came from a human donor in good health. What was sequenced was Tregs sorted from blood. The genes are TRBV9 and TRBJ2-3; 10 bases are shared with TRBD2. CDR3 sequence reads: CASCRAGGNTDTQYF. As DNA, the CDR3 is TGTGCCAGTTGTAGAGCGGGAGGGAACACAGATACGCAGTATTTT.